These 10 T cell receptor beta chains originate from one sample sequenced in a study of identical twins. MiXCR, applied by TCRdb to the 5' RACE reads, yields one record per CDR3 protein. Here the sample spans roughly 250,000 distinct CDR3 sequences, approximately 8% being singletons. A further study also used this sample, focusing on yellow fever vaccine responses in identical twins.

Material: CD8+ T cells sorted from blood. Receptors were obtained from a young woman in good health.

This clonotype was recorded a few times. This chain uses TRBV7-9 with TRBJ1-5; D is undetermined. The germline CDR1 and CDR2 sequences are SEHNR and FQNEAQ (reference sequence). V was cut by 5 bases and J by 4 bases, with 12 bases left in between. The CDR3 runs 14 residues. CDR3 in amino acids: CASSPGRANQPQHF. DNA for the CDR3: TGTGCCAGCAGCCCCGGACGGGCGAATCAGCCCCAGCATTTT.

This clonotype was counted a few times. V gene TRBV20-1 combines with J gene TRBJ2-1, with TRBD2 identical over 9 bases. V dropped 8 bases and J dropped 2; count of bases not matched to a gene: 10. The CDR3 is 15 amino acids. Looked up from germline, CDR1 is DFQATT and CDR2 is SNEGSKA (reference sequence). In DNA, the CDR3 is TGCAGTCTGTTAGCGGGAGTTATCCCCTACAATGAGCAGTTCTTC. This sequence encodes CSLLAGVIPYNEQFF.

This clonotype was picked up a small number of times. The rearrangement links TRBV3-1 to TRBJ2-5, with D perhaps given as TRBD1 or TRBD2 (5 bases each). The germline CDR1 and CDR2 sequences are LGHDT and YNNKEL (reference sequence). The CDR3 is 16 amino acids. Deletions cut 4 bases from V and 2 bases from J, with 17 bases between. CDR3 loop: CASSPLGDGPQETQYF. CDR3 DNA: TGTGCCAGCAGCCCCCTTGGGGACGGACCGCAAGAGACCCAGTACTTC.

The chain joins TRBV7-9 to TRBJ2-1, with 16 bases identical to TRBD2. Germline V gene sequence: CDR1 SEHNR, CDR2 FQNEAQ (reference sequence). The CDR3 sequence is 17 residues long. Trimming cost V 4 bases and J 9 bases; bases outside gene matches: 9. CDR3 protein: CASSSPGTSGGAVEQFF. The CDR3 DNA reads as TGTGCCAGCAGCTCCCCCGGGACTAGCGGGGGGGCGGTTGAGCAGTTCTTC.

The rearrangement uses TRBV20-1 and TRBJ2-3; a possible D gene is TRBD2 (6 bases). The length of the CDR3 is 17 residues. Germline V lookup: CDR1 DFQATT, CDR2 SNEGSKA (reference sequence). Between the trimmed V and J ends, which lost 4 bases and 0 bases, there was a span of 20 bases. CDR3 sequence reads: CSANSDGAGPSTDTQYF. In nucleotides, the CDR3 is TGCAGTGCTAACTCAGATGGGGCGGGACCTAGCACAGATACGCAGTATTTT.

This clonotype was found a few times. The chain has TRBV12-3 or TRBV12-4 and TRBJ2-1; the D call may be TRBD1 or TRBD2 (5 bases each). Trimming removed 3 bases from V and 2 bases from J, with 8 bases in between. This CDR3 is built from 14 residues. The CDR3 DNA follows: TGTGCCAGCAGTTTGAGGGGTCCCTACAATGAGCAGTTCTTC. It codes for CASSLRGPYNEQFF.

CDR3 sequence: CASSPGGGAYEQYF. In DNA form, the CDR3 reads TGTGCCAGCAGTCCCGGAGGGGGGGCCTACGAGCAGTACTTC. V and J are TRBV12-3 or TRBV12-4 and TRBJ2-7, with D possibly being TRBD2 (7 bases). V was clipped by 5 bases and J by 2 bases, with 13 bases between them. The CDR3 is made up of 14 amino acids.

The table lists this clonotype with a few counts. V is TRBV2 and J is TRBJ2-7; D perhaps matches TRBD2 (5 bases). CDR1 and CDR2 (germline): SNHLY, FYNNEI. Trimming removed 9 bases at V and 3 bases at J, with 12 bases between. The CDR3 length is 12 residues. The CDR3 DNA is TGTGCCAGTTATGACGGGAACTACGAGCAGTACGTC. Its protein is CASYDGNYEQYV.

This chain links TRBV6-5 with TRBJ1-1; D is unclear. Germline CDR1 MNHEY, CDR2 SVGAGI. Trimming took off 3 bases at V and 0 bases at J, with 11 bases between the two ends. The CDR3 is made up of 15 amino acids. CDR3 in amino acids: CASSYAESLNTEAFF. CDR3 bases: TGTGCCAGCAGTTATGCAGAAAGCCTGAACACTGAAGCTTTCTTT.

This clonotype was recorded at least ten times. CDR3 amino acids: CSARGDGYTF. CDR3 nucleotide sequence: TGCAGTGCTAGAGGGGATGGCTACACCTTC. The chain employs TRBV20-1 and TRBJ1-2; D not resolved. The CDR3 is 10 amino acids. Germline V gene data show CDR1 as DFQATT and CDR2 as SNEGSKA (reference sequence). The ends were cut back, 1 base at V and 6 bases at J, with 3 bases in the middle.